These 25 T cell receptor beta chains were all obtained from the same sample, sequenced in a study of cytomegalovirus exposure and HLA in healthy donors. 13 Jbeta primers and 60 Vbeta primers were used for the PCR. Sequencing used immunoSEQ multiplex PCR; TCRdb keeps in-frame clones, though not all of them. The sample consists of around 170,000 clones, over 75% of them appearing once. The sequenced sample was PBMCs. The receptors originated from a middle-aged man in good health and CMV-seronegative.

V usage is TRBV5-8 and J usage is TRBJ2-1, with D possibly TRBD2 on 5 matching bases. The CDR3 is made up of 13 amino acids. The V end was cut by 3 bases, the J end by 9 bases, with 13 bases between. Germline V gives CDR1 SGHTS, CDR2 YDEGEE. CDR3 residues: CASSSDWAGEQFF. Written as DNA, the CDR3 is TGTGCCAGCAGCTCAGACTGGGCGGGTGAGCAGTTCTTC.

There are a few counts of this clone. The genes are TRBV7-9 and TRBJ2-1, with D perhaps matching TRBD1 (6 bases). Germline CDR1 reads SEHNR; CDR2 reads FQNEAQ (reference sequence). Trimming stripped 5 bases from V and 6 bases from J, with 17 bases between. CDR3 length equals 15 residues. The CDR3 protein is CASSPPLQGPNEQFF. Written as DNA, the CDR3 is TGTGCCAGCAGCCCGCCGCTACAGGGTCCCAATGAGCAGTTCTTC.

The genes are TRBV9 and TRBJ2-5; 11 positions agree with TRBD2. The CDR3 contains 16 residues. V lost 4 bases, J lost 5 bases, and 10 bases stayed unmatched. Per germline, CDR1 SGDLS and CDR2 YYNGEE. CDR3 residues: CASSPRIAGGQETQYF. The DNA of the CDR3 is TGTGCCAGCAGCCCTCGGATAGCGGGGGGGCAGGAGACCCAGTACTTC.

This chain's CDR3 is CASSLYRGDNQPQHF. CDR3 bases: TGTGCCAGCAGTTTATACAGGGGCGACAATCAGCCCCAGCATTTT. This rearrangement joins TRBV27 to TRBJ1-5; TRBD1 matches 7 bases. V dropped 1 base and J dropped 3; count of bases not matched to a gene: 3. The CDR3 runs 15 residues. Germline lookup yields CDR1 MNHEY and CDR2 SMNVEV (reference sequence).

The chain has TRBV4-3 and TRBJ1-3; D unclear. Germline V CDR1 and CDR2: LGHNA, YSLEER. The CDR3 runs 15 residues. V dropped 0 bases and J dropped 0 bases, with 6 bases sitting between them. CDR3 coding DNA: TGCGCCAGCAGCCAAGAGGGGAGCTCTGGAAACACCATATATTTT. Translation gives CASSQEGSSGNTIYF.

The chain couples TRBV19 to TRBJ1-3; 9 bases fit TRBD1. This CDR3 has 16 amino acids. Germline-derived CDR1 and CDR2 are LNHDA and SQIVND (reference sequence). J lost 4 bases, V lost 5 bases, and 9 bases had no gene match. The CDR3 loop reads CASSPIPGQGGNTIYF. As DNA, the CDR3 is TGTGCCAGTAGTCCCATTCCGGGACAGGGAGGAAACACCATATATTTT.

This chain connects TRBV6-1 to TRBJ1-1; D not resolved. With 0 bases removed from V and 4 bases from J, the gap between germline ends came to 6 bases. This CDR3 has 13 residues. Germline V lookup: CDR1 MNHNS, CDR2 SASEGT. As DNA, the CDR3 is TGTGCCAGCAGTGAAGCGGGCAGCACTGAAGCTTTCTTT. Translation: CASSEAGSTEAFF.

J is TRBJ1-3 and V is TRBV4-1; 7 bases are shared with TRBD1. The germline gives CDR1 MGHRA, CDR2 YSYEKL. The CDR3 spans 16 residues. Trimming cost V 4 bases and J 0 bases; bases outside gene matches: 6. Here the CDR3 reads CASSLSWTGSGNTIYF. The CDR3 nucleotides are TGCGCCAGCAGCCTAAGTTGGACAGGCTCTGGAAACACCATATATTTT.

This clone showed up just a few times. The chain joins TRBV19 to TRBJ1-2; D possibly corresponds to TRBD1 (6 bases). Germline-derived CDR1 and CDR2 are LNHDA and SQIVND (reference sequence). The CDR3 runs to 13 residues. CDR3 bases: TGTGCAGCTATGGGGGCGGTGAGGTATGGCTACACCTTC. It specifies CAAMGAVRYGYTF.

The chain uses TRBV27 and TRBJ2-7; the match to TRBD1 covers 8 bases. The CDR3 contains 14 residues. J was trimmed by 4 bases and V by 5 bases; bases with no gene match: 7. CDR1 is MNHEY, CDR2 SMNVEV, per germline (reference sequence). In DNA, the CDR3 is TGTGCCAGCAGTCCAGGACAGGGAGAATACGAGCAGTACTTC. It specifies CASSPGQGEYEQYF.

The J gene is TRBJ2-7, the V gene TRBV7-9; D not certain. The germline V gene has CDR1 SEHNR and CDR2 FQNEAQ (reference sequence). With 6 bases removed from V and 1 base from J, the gap between germline ends came to 10 bases. The CDR3 has 13 amino acids. The CDR3 spells CASSPGESYEQYF. CDR3 coding DNA: TGTGCCAGCAGTCCCGGTGAGTCCTACGAGCAGTACTTC. The full variable domain, its missing parts supplied by reference TRBV7-9 and TRBJ2-7, is DTGVSQNPRHKITKRGQNVTFRCDPISEHNRLYWYRQTLGQGPEFLTYFQNEAQLEKSRLLSDRFSAERPKGSFSTLEIQRTEQGDSAMYLCASSPGESYEQYFGPGTRLTVT.

The chain recombines TRBV18 with TRBJ2-3; the match to TRBD1 covers 8 bases. From germline, CDR1 is KGHSH and CDR2 LQKENI. The CDR3 has 16 amino acids. The J segment lost 0 bases and the V segment lost 4 bases, leaving 6 bases of the junction unmatched. Here the CDR3 reads CASSLKGQGSTDTQYF. CDR3 bases: TGTGCCAGCTCACTAAAAGGACAGGGCAGCACAGATACGCAGTATTTT.

This clone occurred a few times. The rearrangement links TRBV4-2 to TRBJ1-1, with 8 bases that match TRBD1. Germline CDR1 LGHNA, CDR2 YNFKEQ. The CDR3 sequence is 14 residues long. Trimming removed 1 base from V and 6 bases from J; junction bases left unmatched: 4. CDR3 protein: CASSQGLTGAEAFF. CDR3 bases: TGTGCCAGCAGCCAAGGGTTGACAGGGGCTGAAGCTTTCTTT.

The chain joins TRBV7-9 to TRBJ2-7; 11 positions agree with TRBD2. The ends lost 5 bases at V and 4 bases at J; junction bases unmatched: 4. The CDR3 runs 14 residues. Germline assignment: CDR1 SEHNR and CDR2 FQNEAQ (reference sequence). CDR3 sequence reads: CASSPSGGYYEQYF. CDR3 coding DNA: TGTGCCAGCAGCCCTAGCGGGGGGTATTACGAGCAGTACTTC.

This clone has a handful of counts. The V call is TRBV5-1, the J call TRBJ2-5; TRBD2 matches at 8 bases. V was clipped by 1 base and J by 2 bases; unmatched bases: 4. From germline, CDR1 is SGHRS and CDR2 YFSETQ. CDR3 size: 15 residues. DNA of the CDR3: TGCGCCAGCAGCTTGCTAGCGGGTAATCAAGAGACCCAGTACTTC. Translating gives CASSLLAGNQETQYF.

The chain employs TRBV7-3 and TRBJ1-1; D ambiguous. This CDR3 comprises 14 residues. V gave up 5 bases and J gave up 5 bases, with 15 bases separating them. Germline values: CDR1 SGHTA, CDR2 FQGTGA. The CDR3 loop is CASSQSGPQTEAFF. The CDR3 bases are TGTGCCAGCAGCCAGAGTGGGCCCCAAACTGAAGCTTTCTTT.

The chain employs TRBV29-1 and TRBJ2-3, with 15 bases identical to TRBD2. The germline CDR1 and CDR2 sequences are SQVTM and ANQGSEA. This CDR3 comprises 16 residues. The V gene end was trimmed by 6 bases and the J gene end by 2 bases; junction bases not matched to a gene: 6. CDR3 DNA sequence: TGCAGCGTACCGGGACTAGCGGGGGGTTACACAGATACGCAGTATTTT. Protein sequence: CSVPGLAGGYTDTQYF.

The chain links TRBV7-2 to TRBJ2-7; TRBD1 matches 10 bases. This CDR3 is built from 16 residues. The V and J ends lost 5 bases and 3 bases, in that order; junction bases with no gene match: 10. In germline, CDR1 is SGHTA, CDR2 FQGNSA. CDR3 in DNA: TGTGCCAGCAGCAAAGGGACAGGGGTCCCGAACTACGAGCAGTACTTC. It specifies CASSKGTGVPNYEQYF. The variable domain in full, completed from reference TRBV7-2 and TRBJ2-7, reads GAGVSQSPSNKVTEKGKDVELRCDPISGHTALYWYRQSLGQGLEFLIYFQGNSAPDKSGLPSDRFSAERTGGSVSTLTIQRTQQEDSAVYLCASSKGTGVPNYEQYFGPGTRLTVT.

The chain links TRBV18 to TRBJ1-5, with D unclear. V was clipped by 3 bases and J by 1 base, with 7 bases between them. CDR1 KGHSH and CDR2 LQKENI come from the germline V gene. This CDR3 is built from 14 residues. CDR3 region: CASSPFQSNQPQHF. Here the CDR3 DNA reads TGTGCCAGCTCACCGTTTCAGAGCAATCAGCCCCAGCATTTT.

In its sample, this clone was seen a few times. The chain uses TRBV19 and TRBJ2-7; 9 bases are a match to TRBD1. The germline CDR1 and CDR2 sequences are LNHDA and SQIVND (reference sequence). The V segment lost 4 bases and the J segment 6 bases; nucleotides outside the gene matches: 4. CDR3 size: 13 residues. The CDR3 protein is CASSTQTGGEQYF. CDR3 bases: TGTGCCAGTAGTACCCAGACAGGGGGCGAGCAGTACTTC.

The genes are TRBV4-1 and TRBJ1-5; the D is unclear. Germline loops: CDR1 MGHRA, CDR2 YSYEKL. The CDR3 is 15 amino acids. The germline V and J ends were trimmed by 1 base and 2 bases, with 9 bases remaining between them. CDR3 region: CASSQATSGNQPQHF. CDR3 DNA sequence: TGCGCCAGCAGCCAAGCAACTTCGGGCAATCAGCCCCAGCATTTT.

This clone was observed a single time. The chain employs TRBV6-1 and TRBJ2-7; maybe TRBD1 (5 bases). This CDR3 has 14 amino acids. With 7 bases removed from V and 5 bases from J, the gap between germline ends came to 18 bases. The germline gives CDR1 MNHNS, CDR2 SASEGT. CDR3: CASIHPGSHHEQYF. DNA of the CDR3: TGTGCCAGCATTCATCCAGGGTCTCACCACGAGCAGTACTTC.

CDR3 DNA sequence: TGCGCCAGCAGCCAAGTGGACCCGGGAGCCTACAATGAGCAGTTCTTC. It is translated as CASSQVDPGAYNEQFF. The chain uses TRBV4-3 and TRBJ2-1; D is possibly TRBD2 (6 bases). Trimming left V 1 base short and J 2 bases short, with 12 bases between. The CDR3 is 16 amino acids. CDR1 and CDR2 from the germline V gene are LGHNA and YSLEER.

This clone was detected once. The chain recombines TRBV6-5 with TRBJ1-1; D is ambiguous. V lost 3 bases to trimming and J lost 0 bases, with 8 bases between them. The CDR3 has 14 residues. Germline V gene sequence: CDR1 MNHEY, CDR2 SVGAGI. DNA for the CDR3: TGTGCCAGCAGTTATCAGGCGATGAACACTGAAGCTTTCTTT. Residues: CASSYQAMNTEAFF.

This sequence joins TRBV5-1 and TRBJ1-2; D gene uncertain. Germline-derived CDR1 and CDR2 are SGHRS and YFSETQ. The V and J ends lost 0 bases and 3 bases respectively, with 9 bases between them. There are 14 residues in the CDR3. Here the CDR3 DNA reads TGCGCCAGCAGCTTGGAGGGAGAAGACTATGGCTACACCTTC. It specifies CASSLEGEDYGYTF.